These T cell receptor beta chains were read from a single sample in a study of blood T cells in healthy people across ages. TCRdb reprocessed the 5' RACE reads with MiXCR, giving one entry per CDR3 protein. The data show roughly 1.5 million distinct CDR3 sequences, 42% seen once. The specimen was blood. The source is a young woman in good health. Both conserved end residues are part of each CDR3. Fields, in order: J gene, V gene, clone size, D gene, CDR3 protein, CDR3 DNA. The D gene is left open where the match is weak. Some rows mark clone size as missing; the rest say once, few, many or name a class of expanded clone.

j_gene: TRBJ2-7; v_gene: TRBV9; abundance: -; d_gene: TRBD2; CDR3aa: CASSVIAGGPYNEQYF; CDR3nt: TGTGCCAGCAGCGTAATAGCGGGAGGGCCTTACAATGAGCAGTACTTC
j_gene: TRBJ1-4; v_gene: TRBV19; abundance: few; d_gene: -; CDR3aa: CASSTRQEINEKLFF; CDR3nt: TGTGCCAGTAGTACCCGACAGGAGATTAATGAAAAACTGTTTTTT
j_gene: TRBJ2-1; v_gene: TRBV9; abundance: -; d_gene: -; CDR3aa: CASSGPPLVADSSYNEQFF; CDR3nt: TGTGCCAGCAGTGGCCCCCCACTAGTAGCCGATAGCTCCTACAATGAGCAGTTCTTC
j_gene: TRBJ2-1; v_gene: TRBV9; abundance: -; d_gene: TRBD2; CDR3aa: CASSVTSGPSGNEQFF; CDR3nt: TGTGCCAGCAGCGTAACTAGCGGTCCCTCGGGGAATGAGCAGTTCTTC
j_gene: TRBJ2-1; v_gene: TRBV6-2/TRBV6-3; abundance: -; d_gene: TRBD2; CDR3aa: CASRITGGNHNEQFF; CDR3nt: TGTGCCAGCAGGATCACGGGAGGAAACCACAATGAGCAGTTCTTC
j_gene: TRBJ2-1; v_gene: TRBV7-9; abundance: many; d_gene: -; CDR3aa: CASSSPDGARPGGEQFF; CDR3nt: TGTGCCAGCAGCTCACCCGACGGGGCCCGACCCGGGGGTGAGCAGTTCTTC
j_gene: TRBJ2-1; v_gene: TRBV4-3; abundance: -; d_gene: TRBD1; CDR3aa: CASSQATGVGNEQFF; CDR3nt: TGCGCCAGCAGCCAAGCTACAGGGGTTGGCAATGAGCAGTTCTTC
j_gene: TRBJ1-5; v_gene: TRBV5-1; abundance: few; d_gene: TRBD1; CDR3aa: CASSAGTGIGQPQHF; CDR3nt: TGCGCCAGCAGCGCTGGGACAGGGATAGGTCAGCCCCAGCATTTT
j_gene: TRBJ2-5; v_gene: TRBV7-2; abundance: few; d_gene: -; CDR3aa: CASSGRLQETQYF; CDR3nt: TGTGCCAGCAGCGGCAGACTTCAAGAGACCCAGTACTTC
j_gene: TRBJ2-1; v_gene: TRBV2; abundance: -; d_gene: -; CDR3aa: CASSDWVGLRYNEQFF; CDR3nt: TGTGCCAGCAGTGATTGGGTGGGGCTGCGCTACAATGAGCAGTTCTTC
j_gene: TRBJ2-1; v_gene: TRBV4-2; abundance: -; d_gene: TRBD2; CDR3aa: CASSRDYSVSYNEQFF; CDR3nt: TGTGCCAGCAGCCGGGACTACTCAGTCTCCTACAATGAGCAGTTCTTC
j_gene: TRBJ2-2; v_gene: TRBV21-1; abundance: -; d_gene: -; CDR3aa: CASSAEGLHYTGELFF; CDR3nt: TGTGCCAGCAGCGCGGAGGGGCTACATTACACCGGGGAGCTGTTTTTT
j_gene: TRBJ2-1; v_gene: TRBV13; abundance: few; d_gene: -; CDR3aa: CASSVYHEQFF; CDR3nt: TGTGCCAGCAGCGTATACCATGAGCAGTTCTTC
j_gene: TRBJ2-7; v_gene: TRBV20-1; abundance: -; d_gene: TRBD2; CDR3aa: CSARGTSYNEQYF; CDR3nt: TGCAGTGCTAGGGGGACTAGCTACAATGAGCAGTACTTC
j_gene: TRBJ2-5; v_gene: TRBV12-3/TRBV12-4; abundance: -; d_gene: -; CDR3aa: CASRADCQETQYF; CDR3nt: TGTGCCAGCAGAGCGGACTGTCAAGAGACCCAGTACTTC
j_gene: TRBJ2-1; v_gene: TRBV4-1; abundance: -; d_gene: TRBD2; CDR3aa: CASSQAGTRGNEQFF; CDR3nt: TGCGCCAGCAGCCAGGCTGGGACTAGGGGCAATGAGCAGTTCTTC
j_gene: TRBJ2-5; v_gene: TRBV10-3; abundance: few; d_gene: -; CDR3aa: CAISVRGQETQYF; CDR3nt: TGTGCCATCAGTGTCCGTGGCCAAGAGACCCAGTACTTC
j_gene: TRBJ2-7; v_gene: TRBV14; abundance: -; d_gene: -; CDR3aa: CASSQEGGPTYEQYF; CDR3nt: TGTGCCAGCAGCCAAGAAGGGGGGCCCACCTACGAGCAGTACTTC
j_gene: TRBJ1-1; v_gene: TRBV6-2/TRBV6-3; abundance: -; d_gene: TRBD1; CDR3aa: CASSRDRAIPEAFF; CDR3nt: TGTGCCAGCAGCAGGGACAGGGCGATCCCTGAAGCTTTCTTT
j_gene: TRBJ2-1; v_gene: TRBV20-1; abundance: -; d_gene: TRBD2; CDR3aa: CSARILAGVTFF; CDR3nt: TGCAGTGCTAGGATCCTAGCGGGGGTTACGTTCTTC
j_gene: TRBJ2-3; v_gene: TRBV27; abundance: -; d_gene: TRBD2; CDR3aa: CASSSFFGPTGGTTDTQYF; CDR3nt: TGTGCCAGCAGCTCTTTTTTTGGCCCGACGGGAGGTACCACAGATACGCAGTATTTT
j_gene: TRBJ2-2; v_gene: TRBV4-3; abundance: once; d_gene: -; CDR3aa: CASSQEDRPAGELFF; CDR3nt: TGCGCCAGCAGCCAAGAAGACCGGCCGGCAGGGGAGCTGTTTTTT
j_gene: TRBJ2-3; v_gene: TRBV6-5; abundance: -; d_gene: -; CDR3aa: CASSPGLTSDTQYF; CDR3nt: TGTGCCAGCAGTCCGGGACTCACTTCAGATACGCAGTATTTT
j_gene: TRBJ2-7; v_gene: TRBV4-1; abundance: once; d_gene: TRBD2; CDR3aa: CASSAGEVTAAGGYEQYF; CDR3nt: TGCGCCAGCAGCGCCGGGGAGGTTACGGCGGCGGGAGGCTACGAGCAGTACTTC
j_gene: TRBJ1-2; v_gene: TRBV29-1; abundance: few; d_gene: TRBD1; CDR3aa: CSVEDRGQSSYTF; CDR3nt: TGCAGCGTTGAAGATAGGGGACAGTCTAGCTACACCTTC
j_gene: TRBJ2-7; v_gene: TRBV29-1; abundance: few; d_gene: TRBD2; CDR3aa: CSVELAGRSYEQYF; CDR3nt: TGCAGCGTTGAATTAGCGGGACGCTCCTACGAGCAGTACTTC